Sequencing of this T cell receptor (beta chain) was carried out in a study of cytomegalovirus exposure and HLA in healthy donors. General observations from the study: Altogether, some 170 TCR beta chains were recorded as cytomegalovirus-associated. V segments that were indistinguishable, TRBV6-2 and TRBV6-3 among them, were omitted from analysis.

CDR1 and CDR2 (germline): SGHTA, FQGNSA. CDR3 length: 15 residues. Trimming took 4 bases from V and 7 from J, leaving 19 bases between them. The PCR made use of 60 Vbeta and 13 Jbeta primers. Repertoires were generated with immunoSEQ multiplex PCR, while TCRdb's copy carries only in-frame clones and drops some. The sample has approximately 53,000 clones, roughly 80% seen once. Comments on this clone: Its antigen is unidentified.

The receptor's source is a man in his thirties or forties in good health and CMV-seropositive. Sequences were obtained from PBMCs. This chain joins TRBV7-2 and TRBJ1-2; TRBD1 is a possible D gene (6 bases). The CDR3 here is CASSSVSGTRSGYTF. The CDR3, as DNA: TGTGCCAGCAGCTCGGTCTCCGGGACAAGGTCTGGCTACACCTTC.